This entry is about one T cell receptor (beta chain). Germline V CDR1 and CDR2: LNHDA, SQIVND (reference sequence). This CDR3 has 15 amino acids. J gave up 3 bases and V 6 bases, and 4 bases lay outside the gene matches. The sample comes from a study of cytomegalovirus exposure and HLA in healthy donors. Data came from immunoSEQ multiplex PCR; TCRdb stores just in-frame clones and leaves some out. The sample shows approximately 270,000 clones, 90% of them seen only once. Donors came from a validation cohort of fewer than 150 subjects, distinct from the first 666-subject cohort. Sequencing was carried out using PBMCs. This chain connects TRBV19 to TRBJ2-1, with 11 bases lining up with TRBD2. The source of this sequence is a woman under 30 in good health and CMV-seronegative. For the CDR3, the DNA is TGTGCCAGTAGCTTAACTAGCGGGGGCTACAATGAGCAGTTCTTC. This sequence encodes CASSLTSGGYNEQFF. Full variable domain (remainder filled in from reference TRBV19 and TRBJ2-1): DGGITQSPKYLFRKEGQNVTLSCEQNLNHDAMYWYRQDPGQGLRLIYYSQIVNDFQKGDIAEGYSVSREKKESFPLTVTSAQKNPTAFYLCASSLTSGGYNEQFFGPGTRLTVL.